The T cell receptor beta chain described here comes from a study of regulatory T cells in long-lasting Graves disease. Time point given: newly diagnosed GD, antithyroid drugs for less than 3 months. PBMC RNA was the source of the TCR library. The CDR3 has 16 residues. Trimming cost V 3 bases and J 0 bases; bases outside gene matches: 7. Germline CDR1 and CDR2: MDHEN and SYDVKM. Library construction for TCR beta used iRepertoire HTBI primers and Arm-PCR of CDR3 regions. TCRdb recomputed calls from the multiplex PCR reads with MiXCR, one row per CDR3 protein. The data hold some 450,000 distinct CDR3 sequences, with less than 20% observed a single time. The sample was also linked to a second study, of T cells in Graves' hyperthyroidism and ophthalmopathy. That paper notes: HTBI primers drove first-round RT-PCR of the TCR CDR3.

This clonotype originated in a woman under 40 with Graves disease. Here the sequenced sample was peripheral blood mononuclear cells (PBMCs), taken at new diagnosis, from a patient treated with antithyroid drugs. The chain combines TRBV28 with TRBJ2-7; 8 nucleotides match TRBD2. CDR3 sequence reads: CASSFLLGTSSYEQYF. CDR3 coding DNA: TGTGCCAGCAGTTTTCTCCTCGGGACTAGCTCCTACGAGCAGTACTTC.